The present T cell receptor beta chain was sequenced within a study of spatial heterogeneity in lung cancer. The time point: sample taken at primary tumor resection. The study sequenced unsorted whole RNA from tumor, nontumor lung or frozen PBMC. This clonotype appeared many times. TCRdb analysed the 5' RACE reads with MiXCR anew, one entry per CDR3 protein. This table has about 95,000 distinct CDR3 sequences, 7.5% to 10% appearing once. V lost 5 bases and J 8 bases, leaving 16 bases between the germline ends. The CDR3 extends over 14 amino acids. The V gene's germline CDR1 is MNHNS and CDR2 SASEGT. This material consisted of PBMCs, taken at surgery. This sequence was found in a male donor with early-stage non-small cell lung cancer. The rearrangement joins TRBV6-1 to TRBJ1-5, with D possibly being TRBD1 (6 bases). CDR3 bases: TGTGCCAGCAGTCCAAGAGGGGGAAGGGAGCCCCAGCATTTT. Translating it yields CASSPRGGREPQHF.